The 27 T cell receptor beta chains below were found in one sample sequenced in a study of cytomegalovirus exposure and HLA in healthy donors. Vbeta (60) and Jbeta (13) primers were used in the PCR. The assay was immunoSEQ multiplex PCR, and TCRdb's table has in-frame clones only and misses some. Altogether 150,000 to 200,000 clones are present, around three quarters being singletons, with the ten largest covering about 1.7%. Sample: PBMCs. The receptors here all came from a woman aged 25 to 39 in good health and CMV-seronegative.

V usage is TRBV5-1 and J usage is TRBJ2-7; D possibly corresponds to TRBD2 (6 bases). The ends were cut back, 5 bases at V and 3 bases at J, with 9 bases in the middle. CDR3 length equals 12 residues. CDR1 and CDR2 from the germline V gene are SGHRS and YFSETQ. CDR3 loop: CASRGLFYEQYF. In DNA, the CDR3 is TGCGCCAGCAGGGGACTCTTCTACGAGCAGTACTTC. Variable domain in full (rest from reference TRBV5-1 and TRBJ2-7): KAGVTQTPRYLIKTRGQQVTLSCSPISGHRSVSWYQQTPGQGLQFLFEYFSETQRNKGNFPGRFSGRQFSNSRSEMNVSTLELGDSALYLCASRGLFYEQYFGPGTRLTVT.

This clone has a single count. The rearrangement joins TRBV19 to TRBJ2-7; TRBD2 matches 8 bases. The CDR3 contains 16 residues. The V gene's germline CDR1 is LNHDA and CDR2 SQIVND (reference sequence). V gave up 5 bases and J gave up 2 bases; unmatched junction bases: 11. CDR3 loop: CASSSPWTAGAYEQYF. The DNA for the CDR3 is TGTGCCAGTAGTTCCCCTTGGACAGCGGGAGCCTACGAGCAGTACTTC.

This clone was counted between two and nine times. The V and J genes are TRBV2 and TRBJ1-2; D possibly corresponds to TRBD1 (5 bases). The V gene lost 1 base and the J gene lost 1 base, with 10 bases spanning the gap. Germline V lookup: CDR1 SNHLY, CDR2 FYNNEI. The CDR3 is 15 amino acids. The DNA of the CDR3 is TGTGCCAGCAGTGAAGGGACATATGTTAACTATGGCTACACCTTC. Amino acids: CASSEGTYVNYGYTF.

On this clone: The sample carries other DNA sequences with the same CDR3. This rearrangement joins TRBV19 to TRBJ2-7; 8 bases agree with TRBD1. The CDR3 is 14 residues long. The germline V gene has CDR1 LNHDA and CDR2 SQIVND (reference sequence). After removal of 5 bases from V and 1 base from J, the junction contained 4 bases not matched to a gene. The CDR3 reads CASSPTGGSYEQYF. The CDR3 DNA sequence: TGTGCCAGTAGTCCCACAGGGGGATCCTACGAGCAGTACTTC.

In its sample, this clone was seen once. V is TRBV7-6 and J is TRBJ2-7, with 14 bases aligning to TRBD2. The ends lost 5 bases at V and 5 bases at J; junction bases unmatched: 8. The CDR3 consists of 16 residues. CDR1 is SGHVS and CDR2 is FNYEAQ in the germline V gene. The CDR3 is CASSHGLAGGGDEQYF. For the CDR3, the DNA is TGTGCCAGCAGCCACGGACTAGCGGGAGGTGGGGACGAGCAGTACTTC.

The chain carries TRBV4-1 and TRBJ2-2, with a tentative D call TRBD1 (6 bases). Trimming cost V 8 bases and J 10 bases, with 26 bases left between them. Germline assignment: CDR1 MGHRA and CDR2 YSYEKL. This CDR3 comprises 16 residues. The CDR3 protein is CASSPRQALISAELFF. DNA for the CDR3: TGCGCCAGCTCTCCTAGACAGGCCTTAATATCGGCGGAGCTGTTTTTT.

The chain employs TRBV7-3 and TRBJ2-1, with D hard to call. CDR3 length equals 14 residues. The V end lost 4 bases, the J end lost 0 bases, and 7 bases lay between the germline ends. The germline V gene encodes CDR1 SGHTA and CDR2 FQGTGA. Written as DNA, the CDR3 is TGTGCCAGCAGCTCCCGGAGCTCCTACAATGAGCAGTTCTTC. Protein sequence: CASSSRSSYNEQFF. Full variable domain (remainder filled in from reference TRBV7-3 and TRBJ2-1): GAGVSQTPSNKVTEKGKYVELRCDPISGHTALYWYRQSLGQGPEFLIYFQGTGAADDSGLPNDRFFAVRPEGSVSTLKIQRTERGDSAVYLCASSSRSSYNEQFFGPGTRLTVL.

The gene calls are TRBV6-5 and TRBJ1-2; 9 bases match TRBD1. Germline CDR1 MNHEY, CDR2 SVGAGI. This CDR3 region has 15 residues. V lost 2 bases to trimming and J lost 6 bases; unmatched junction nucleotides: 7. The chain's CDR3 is CASSYRQGGLHGYTF. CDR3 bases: TGTGCCAGCAGTTACAGACAGGGGGGTCTTCATGGCTACACCTTC.

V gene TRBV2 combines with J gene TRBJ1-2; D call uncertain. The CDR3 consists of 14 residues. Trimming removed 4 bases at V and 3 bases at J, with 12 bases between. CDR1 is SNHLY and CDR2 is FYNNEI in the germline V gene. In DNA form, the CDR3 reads TGTGCCAGCAGTGCGCAAGACGGAGACTATGGCTACACCTTC. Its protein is CASSAQDGDYGYTF.

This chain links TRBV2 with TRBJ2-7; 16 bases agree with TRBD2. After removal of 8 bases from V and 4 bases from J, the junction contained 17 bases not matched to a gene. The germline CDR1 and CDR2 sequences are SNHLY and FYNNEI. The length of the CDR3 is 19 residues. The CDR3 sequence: CASGKVLGTSGRAAYEQYF. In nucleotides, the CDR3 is TGTGCCAGCGGAAAAGTCCTCGGGACTAGCGGGAGGGCCGCTTACGAGCAGTACTTC.

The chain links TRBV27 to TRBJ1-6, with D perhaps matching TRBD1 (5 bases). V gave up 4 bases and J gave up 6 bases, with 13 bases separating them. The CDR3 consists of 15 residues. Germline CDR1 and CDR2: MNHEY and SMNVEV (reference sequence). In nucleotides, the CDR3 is TGTGCCAGCAGTTCAGGCGGGGGAGGTAATTCACCCCTCCACTTT. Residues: CASSSGGGGNSPLHF.

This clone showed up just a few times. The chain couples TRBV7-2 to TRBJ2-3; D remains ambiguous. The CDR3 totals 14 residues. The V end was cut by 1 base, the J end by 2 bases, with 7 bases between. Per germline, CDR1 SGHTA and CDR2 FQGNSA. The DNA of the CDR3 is TGTGCCAGCAGCTTAGTGGCTTACACAGATACGCAGTATTTT. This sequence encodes CASSLVAYTDTQYF.

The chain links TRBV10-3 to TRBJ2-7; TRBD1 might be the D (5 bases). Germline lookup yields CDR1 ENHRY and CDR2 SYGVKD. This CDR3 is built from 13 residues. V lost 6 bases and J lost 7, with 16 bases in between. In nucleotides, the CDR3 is TGTGCCATCAGCCCGACAGTTCCGGAGGAGCAGTACTTC. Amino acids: CAISPTVPEEQYF.

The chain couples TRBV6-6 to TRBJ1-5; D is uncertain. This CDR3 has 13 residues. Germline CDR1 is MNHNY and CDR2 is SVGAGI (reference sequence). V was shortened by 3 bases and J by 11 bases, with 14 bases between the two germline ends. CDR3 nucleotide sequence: TGTGCCAGCAGTTATGGTCCCGAATCAGCCCAGCATTTT. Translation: CASSYGPESAQHF.

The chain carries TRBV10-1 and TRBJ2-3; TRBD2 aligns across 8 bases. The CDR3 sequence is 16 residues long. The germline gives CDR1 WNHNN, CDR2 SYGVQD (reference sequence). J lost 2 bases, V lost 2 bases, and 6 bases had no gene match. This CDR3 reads CASSETTGGFTDTQYF. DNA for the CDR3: TGCGCCAGCAGTGAGACGACGGGGGGGTTCACAGATACGCAGTATTTT.

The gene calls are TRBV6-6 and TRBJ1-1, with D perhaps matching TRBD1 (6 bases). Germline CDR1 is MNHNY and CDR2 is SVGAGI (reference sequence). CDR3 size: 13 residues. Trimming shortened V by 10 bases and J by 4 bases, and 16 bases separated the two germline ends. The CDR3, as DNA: TGTGCCACCGAAAGGGGGGGCTCCACTGAAGCTTTCTTT. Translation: CATERGGSTEAFF.

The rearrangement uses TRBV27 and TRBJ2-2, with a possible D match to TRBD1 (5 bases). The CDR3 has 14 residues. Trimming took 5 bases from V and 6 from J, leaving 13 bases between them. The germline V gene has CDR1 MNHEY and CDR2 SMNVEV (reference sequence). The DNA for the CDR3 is TGTGCCAGCAGTCTCAACAGGTACCCCGGGGAGCTGTTTTTT. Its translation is CASSLNRYPGELFF.

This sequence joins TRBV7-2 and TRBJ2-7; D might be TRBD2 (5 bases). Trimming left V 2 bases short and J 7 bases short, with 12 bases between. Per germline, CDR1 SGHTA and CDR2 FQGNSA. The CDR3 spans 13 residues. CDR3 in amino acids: CASSLSIAREQYF. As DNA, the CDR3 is TGTGCCAGCAGCTTATCTATAGCGCGGGAGCAGTACTTC.

The CDR3 DNA sequence: TGTGCCAGCAGTTTTACTAGCGGGGAGGAGCTGTTTTTT. This gives the protein CASSFTSGEELFF. The chain combines TRBV27 with TRBJ2-2, with 10 bases fitting TRBD2. With V trimmed by 3 bases and J by 10 bases, 2 bases remained unmatched. This CDR3 contains 13 residues. Germline-derived CDR1 and CDR2 are MNHEY and SMNVEV (reference sequence).

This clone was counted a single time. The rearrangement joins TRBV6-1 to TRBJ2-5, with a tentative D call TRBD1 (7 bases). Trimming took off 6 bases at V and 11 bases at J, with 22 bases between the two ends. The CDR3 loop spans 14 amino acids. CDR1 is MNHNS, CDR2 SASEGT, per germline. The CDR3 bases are TGTGCCAGCAGCTGGGACAGCCCCGGAGGGGAGCAGTACTTC. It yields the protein CASSWDSPGGEQYF.

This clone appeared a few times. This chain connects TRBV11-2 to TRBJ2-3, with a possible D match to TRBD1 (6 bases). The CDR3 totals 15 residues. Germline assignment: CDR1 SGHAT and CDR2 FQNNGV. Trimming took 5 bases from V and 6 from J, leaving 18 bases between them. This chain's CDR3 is CASSGRTVGGDTQYF. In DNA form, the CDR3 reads TGTGCCAGCAGCGGTCGGACAGTAGGCGGCGATACGCAGTATTTT.

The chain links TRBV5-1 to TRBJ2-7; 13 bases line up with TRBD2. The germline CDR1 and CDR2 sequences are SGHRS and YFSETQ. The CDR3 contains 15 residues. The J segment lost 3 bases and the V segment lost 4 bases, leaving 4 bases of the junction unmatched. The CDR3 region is CASSTTSGGFYEQYF. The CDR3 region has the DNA TGCGCCAGCAGCACGACTAGCGGGGGGTTCTACGAGCAGTACTTC.

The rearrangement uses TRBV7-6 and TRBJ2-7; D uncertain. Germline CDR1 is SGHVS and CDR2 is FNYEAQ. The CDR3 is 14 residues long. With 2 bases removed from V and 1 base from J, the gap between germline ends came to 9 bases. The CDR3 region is CASSLSPRSYEQYF. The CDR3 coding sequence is TGTGCCAGCAGCTTATCGCCCAGGTCCTACGAGCAGTACTTC. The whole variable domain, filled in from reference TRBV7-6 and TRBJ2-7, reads GAGVSQSPRYKVTKRGQDVALRCDPISGHVSLYWYRQALGQGPEFLTYFNYEAQQDKSGLPNDRFSAERPEGSISTLTIQRTEQRDSAMYRCASSLSPRSYEQYFGPGTRLTVT.

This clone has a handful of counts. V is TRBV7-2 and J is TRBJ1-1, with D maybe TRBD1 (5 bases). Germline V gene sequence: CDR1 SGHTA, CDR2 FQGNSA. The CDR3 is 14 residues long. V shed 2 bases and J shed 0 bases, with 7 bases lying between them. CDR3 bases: TGTGCCAGCAGCTTAAGGGGATTGAACACTGAAGCTTTCTTT. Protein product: CASSLRGLNTEAFF.

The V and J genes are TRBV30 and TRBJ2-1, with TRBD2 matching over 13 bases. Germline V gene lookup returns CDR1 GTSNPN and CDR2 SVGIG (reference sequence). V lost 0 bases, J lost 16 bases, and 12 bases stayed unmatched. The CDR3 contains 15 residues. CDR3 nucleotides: TGTGCCTGGAGTGTGGGGACTAGCGGGGTGACCCGTGGTTTCTTC. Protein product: CAWSVGTSGVTRGFF.

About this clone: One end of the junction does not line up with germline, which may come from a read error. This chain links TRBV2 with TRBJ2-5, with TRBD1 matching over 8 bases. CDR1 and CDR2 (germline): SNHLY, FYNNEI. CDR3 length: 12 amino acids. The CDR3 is CASIVDRALLHF. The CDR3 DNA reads TGTGCCAGCATTGTGGACAGGGCCTTGCTCCACTTC.

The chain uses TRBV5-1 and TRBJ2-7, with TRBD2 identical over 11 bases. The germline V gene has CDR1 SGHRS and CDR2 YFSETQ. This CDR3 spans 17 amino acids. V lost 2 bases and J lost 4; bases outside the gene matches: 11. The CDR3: CASSFSSGRPTPYEQYF. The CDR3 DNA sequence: TGCGCCAGCAGCTTCTCTAGCGGGAGGCCGACTCCGTACGAGCAGTACTTC. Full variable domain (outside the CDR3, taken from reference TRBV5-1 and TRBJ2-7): KAGVTQTPRYLIKTRGQQVTLSCSPISGHRSVSWYQQTPGQGLQFLFEYFSETQRNKGNFPGRFSGRQFSNSRSEMNVSTLELGDSALYLCASSFSSGRPTPYEQYFGPGTRLTVT.